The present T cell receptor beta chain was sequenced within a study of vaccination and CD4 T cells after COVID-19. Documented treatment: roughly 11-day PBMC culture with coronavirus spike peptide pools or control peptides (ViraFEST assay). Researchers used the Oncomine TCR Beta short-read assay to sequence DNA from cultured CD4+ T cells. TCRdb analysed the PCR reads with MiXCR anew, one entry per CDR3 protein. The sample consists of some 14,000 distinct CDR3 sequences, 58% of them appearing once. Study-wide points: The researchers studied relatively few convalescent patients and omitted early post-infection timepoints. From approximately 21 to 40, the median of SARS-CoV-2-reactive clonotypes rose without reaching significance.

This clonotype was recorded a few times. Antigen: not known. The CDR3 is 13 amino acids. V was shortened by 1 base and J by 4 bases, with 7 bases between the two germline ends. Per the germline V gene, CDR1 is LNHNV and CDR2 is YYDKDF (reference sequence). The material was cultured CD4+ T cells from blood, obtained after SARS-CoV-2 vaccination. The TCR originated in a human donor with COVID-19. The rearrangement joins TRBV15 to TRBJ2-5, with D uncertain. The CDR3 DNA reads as TGTGCCACCAGCAGAGGTAGATCAGAGACCCAGTACTTC. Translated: CATSRGRSETQYF.